This T cell receptor beta chain was recorded in a study of blood T cell repertoires in COVID-19. In the study overall: The study drew acute and convalescent COVID-19 samples from the United States, Italy and Spain. From T cells, B-cell-depleted T cells, or PBMCs came the material, which was cDNA or gDNA.

Authors' processing steps: By means of reference gene primer amplification, nucleated cell counts were estimated. Profiling relied on immunoSEQ multiplex PCR, and the TCRdb table lists in-frame clones only, not all of them. V and J calls and clone size follow that table, whereas D and trimming were derived from the DNA. The sample includes around 460,000 clones, 70% to 90% of them seen just once. This CDR3 region has 13 residues. The germline V gene has CDR1 SEHNR and CDR2 FQNEAQ (reference sequence). V was pared by 4 bases and J by 3 bases, with 10 bases between. The chain employs TRBV7-9 and TRBJ2-7; D call uncertain. Input material: peripheral blood. The receptor was isolated from a man aged 18 to 35 with COVID-19, enrolled during active disease. The CDR3 protein is CASSSTRNYEQYF. DNA of the CDR3: TGTGCCAGCAGCTCGACTCGAAACTACGAGCAGTACTTC.